These 19 T cell receptor beta chains were sequenced from one sample in a study of cytomegalovirus exposure and HLA in healthy donors. Profiling relied on immunoSEQ multiplex PCR, and the TCRdb table lists in-frame clones only, not all of them. The sample has under 140,000 clones; 88% are singletons. Sequenced input: PBMCs. Receptors originate from a woman under 40 in good health and CMV-seropositive.

This sequence joins TRBV7-9 and TRBJ2-2, with 7 bases fitting TRBD1. The J segment lost 7 bases and the V segment lost 4 bases, leaving 6 bases of the junction unmatched. This CDR3 comprises 14 residues. In germline, CDR1 is SEHNR, CDR2 FQNEAQ (reference sequence). The CDR3 here is CASSSDREIGELFF. The DNA for the CDR3 is TGTGCCAGCAGCTCCGACAGGGAGATCGGGGAGCTGTTTTTT.

The chain links TRBV28 to TRBJ1-2; 9 bases line up with TRBD1. Trimming took 4 bases from V and 2 from J; bases not matched to a gene: 5. The CDR3 is 15 residues long. CDR1 MDHEN and CDR2 SYDVKM come from the germline V gene. CDR3 residues: CASSSPGQGNYGYTF. In DNA form, the CDR3 reads TGTGCCAGCAGTTCTCCGGGACAGGGAAACTATGGCTACACCTTC.

This chain joins TRBV30 and TRBJ2-7; TRBD1 is a possible D gene (6 bases). The V gene lost 5 bases and the J gene lost 1 base, with 9 bases spanning the gap. Germline CDR1 and CDR2: GTSNPN and SVGIG (reference sequence). The CDR3 has 12 amino acids. This CDR3 reads CAWETGSYEQYF. The CDR3 DNA sequence: TGTGCCTGGGAGACAGGATCCTACGAGCAGTACTTC.

The chain recombines TRBV5-6 with TRBJ2-7; D is possibly TRBD2 (6 bases). V was clipped by 7 bases and J by 0 bases, with 17 bases between them. Germline CDR1 and CDR2: SGHDT and YYEEEE. This CDR3 region has 15 residues. CDR3 sequence (DNA): TGTGCCAGCCCCGTTACCCCGGGACTCTCCTACGAGCAGTACTTC. As protein: CASPVTPGLSYEQYF.

The V call is TRBV7-6, the J call TRBJ2-1, with 13 bases that match TRBD2. This CDR3 is built from 15 residues. The germline gives CDR1 SGHVS, CDR2 FNYEAQ. V lost 6 bases and J lost 4; bases outside the gene matches: 3. The CDR3 bases are TGTGCCAGCAGGGTACTAGCGGGGGGGTACAATGAGCAGTTCTTC. As protein: CASRVLAGGYNEQFF.

The CDR3 loop is CASSSGSRTYNEQFF. The DNA of the CDR3 is TGCGCCAGCAGTAGCGGGAGCCGAACCTACAATGAGCAGTTCTTC. The chain is built from TRBV10-1 and TRBJ2-1; 8 nucleotides agree with TRBD2. V lost 5 bases to trimming and J lost 2 bases; unmatched junction nucleotides: 5. The germline V gene has CDR1 WNHNN and CDR2 SYGVQD (reference sequence). The CDR3 runs 15 residues.

This chain links TRBV6-6 with TRBJ2-1; D remains unclear. V shed 4 bases and J shed 4 bases, with 8 bases lying between them. Germline CDR1 reads MNHNY; CDR2 reads SVGAGI (reference sequence). The CDR3 extends over 13 amino acids. CDR3 DNA sequence: TGTGCCAGCAGTTCCGACTCATACAATGAGCAGTTCTTC. The encoded protein is CASSSDSYNEQFF.

This rearrangement joins TRBV13 to TRBJ1-2, with TRBD1 matching over 8 bases. V shed 5 bases, J shed 2 bases, and the junction held 1 base outside the gene matches. The length of the CDR3 is 13 residues. CDR1 PRHDT and CDR2 FYEKMQ come from the germline V gene (reference sequence). This CDR3 reads CASSRDRNYGYTF. The DNA of the CDR3 is TGTGCCAGCAGCCGGGACAGGAACTATGGCTACACCTTC.

The V gene is TRBV27, the J gene TRBJ2-1, with TRBD2 matching 9 bases. The CDR3 has 17 amino acids. CDR1 and CDR2 from the germline V gene are MNHEY and SMNVEV (reference sequence). With 2 bases clipped from V and 1 base from J, the junction kept 6 bases outside the gene matches. The CDR3 DNA sequence: TGTGCCAGCAGTTTACGGCCTAGCGGGACGTCCTACAATGAGCAGTTCTTC. This translates into CASSLRPSGTSYNEQFF.

The V and J genes are TRBV9 and TRBJ2-3, with 10 bases identical to TRBD2. J was trimmed by 1 base and V by 1 base; bases with no gene match: 0. Per germline, CDR1 SGDLS and CDR2 YYNGEE. This CDR3 has 15 residues. The CDR3 bases are TGTGCCAGCAGCGTACTAGCGGGAGGCACAGATACGCAGTATTTT. Its protein product is CASSVLAGGTDTQYF.

This chain uses TRBV5-1 with TRBJ2-1, with TRBD2 identical over 8 bases. This CDR3 spans 15 amino acids. The junction had 13 bases not matched to a gene; V was cut back by 5 bases and J by 9 bases. The germline V gene encodes CDR1 SGHRS and CDR2 YFSETQ. The CDR3 nucleotides read TGCGCCAGCAGGGTAGCGGGACTTGAGTCTGGTGAGCAGTTCTTC. Protein: CASRVAGLESGEQFF.

The chain combines TRBV19 with TRBJ2-1; 12 bases line up with TRBD2. CDR1 is LNHDA, CDR2 SQIVND, per germline (reference sequence). This CDR3 is 15 amino acids long. The junction had 7 bases not matched to a gene; V was cut back by 4 bases and J by 9 bases. The chain's CDR3 is CASSTSGLAGSEQFF. CDR3 nucleotides: TGTGCCAGTAGTACCTCAGGACTAGCGGGGTCTGAGCAGTTCTTC.

J is TRBJ2-4 and V is TRBV5-6, with TRBD1 identical over 7 bases. Trimming at V came to 2 bases and at J to 1 base, leaving 0 bases not matched to a gene. The CDR3 contains 14 residues. Germline assignment: CDR1 SGHDT and CDR2 YYEEEE. The CDR3: CASSLQGAKNIQYF. The CDR3 nucleotides are TGTGCCAGCAGCTTACAGGGGGCCAAAAACATTCAGTACTTC.

The chain uses TRBV5-1 and TRBJ2-3; weak D call: TRBD2 (6 bases). The V end lost 5 bases, the J end lost 7 bases, and 20 bases lay between the germline ends. The germline V gene encodes CDR1 SGHRS and CDR2 YFSETQ. This CDR3 is built from 15 residues. This CDR3 is CASRVLARDLNTQYF. The DNA for the CDR3 is TGCGCCAGCAGAGTACTAGCCCGCGACCTGAATACGCAGTATTTT. Filled out from reference TRBV5-1 and TRBJ2-3, the complete variable domain reads KAGVTQTPRYLIKTRGQQVTLSCSPISGHRSVSWYQQTPGQGLQFLFEYFSETQRNKGNFPGRFSGRQFSNSRSEMNVSTLELGDSALYLCASRVLARDLNTQYFGPGTRLTVL.

V usage is TRBV7-9 and J usage is TRBJ1-1; D is perhaps TRBD1 (5 bases). The V gene's germline CDR1 is SEHNR and CDR2 FQNEAQ (reference sequence). This CDR3 comprises 12 residues. With 11 bases removed from V and 1 base from J, the gap between germline ends came to 11 bases. The CDR3 coding sequence is TGTGCCGGGCAGGGTAAGAACACTGAAGCTTTCTTT. Amino acids: CAGQGKNTEAFF.

The chain joins TRBV5-1 to TRBJ2-5, with D perhaps matching TRBD1 (6 bases). Trimming pared 1 base from V and 5 bases from J, leaving 21 bases between. The V gene's germline CDR1 is SGHRS and CDR2 YFSETQ. This CDR3 is built from 17 residues. DNA of the CDR3: TGCGCCAGCAGCTTGTTCCAGGTGAACATCCAGGGGGAGACCCAGTACTTC. Encoded protein: CASSLFQVNIQGETQYF.

This rearrangement joins TRBV7-9 to TRBJ1-1, with D perhaps TRBD1 (6 bases). V lost 3 bases, J lost 2 bases, and 10 bases lay in between. CDR3 length equals 14 residues. Germline CDR1 SEHNR, CDR2 FQNEAQ (reference sequence). This CDR3 is CASSFLQGNTEAFF. The CDR3, as DNA: TGTGCCAGCAGCTTCCTACAGGGAAACACTGAAGCTTTCTTT. Looking up the rest from reference TRBV7-9 and TRBJ1-1 gives the full variable domain: DTGVSQNPRHKITKRGQNVTFRCDPISEHNRLYWYRQTLGQGPEFLTYFQNEAQLEKSRLLSDRFSAERPKGSFSTLEIQRTEQGDSAMYLCASSFLQGNTEAFFGQGTRLTVV.

The sample holds one count of this clone. This chain's CDR3 is CASSVGAGTANSPLHF. The CDR3, as DNA: TGTGCCAGCAGCGTAGGGGCAGGGACAGCTAATTCACCCCTCCACTTT. This chain connects TRBV9 to TRBJ1-6; 7 nucleotides line up with TRBD1. Losses at the gene ends were 0 bases for V and 6 bases for J; bases not matched to a gene: 6. CDR1 is SGDLS, CDR2 YYNGEE, per germline. This CDR3 contains 16 residues.

This clone was recorded only once. The chain joins TRBV5-4 to TRBJ2-5; a weak D match, TRBD1 (7 bases). V lost 1 base, J lost 9 bases, and 22 bases lay in between. The CDR3 totals 16 residues. CDR1 and CDR2 (germline): SGHNT, YYREEE (reference sequence). CDR3 in DNA: TGTGCCAGCAGCTTGCCAGGGGAAGGTTCCAGGGGGGCCCAGTACTTC. Residues: CASSLPGEGSRGAQYF.